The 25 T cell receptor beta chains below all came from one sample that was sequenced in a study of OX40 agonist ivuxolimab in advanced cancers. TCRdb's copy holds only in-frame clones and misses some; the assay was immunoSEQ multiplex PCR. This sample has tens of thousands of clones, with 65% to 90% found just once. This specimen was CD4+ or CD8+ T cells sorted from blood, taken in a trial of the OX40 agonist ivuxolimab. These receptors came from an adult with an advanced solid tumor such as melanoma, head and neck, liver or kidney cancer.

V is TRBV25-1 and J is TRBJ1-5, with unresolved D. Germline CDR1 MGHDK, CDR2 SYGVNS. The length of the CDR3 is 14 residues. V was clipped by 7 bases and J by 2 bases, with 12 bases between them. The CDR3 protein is CASTPGPGNQPQHF. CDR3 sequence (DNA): TGTGCCAGCACCCCCGGCCCGGGCAATCAGCCCCAGCATTTT.

CDR3 residues: CASSSLGAGNSPLHF. The DNA of the CDR3 is TGTGCCAGCTCATCTCTCGGGGCAGGGAATTCACCCCTCCACTTT. J is TRBJ1-6 and V is TRBV18, with D tentatively TRBD1 (5 bases). This CDR3 comprises 15 residues. The V end was cut by 5 bases, the J end by 7 bases, with 15 bases between. CDR1 is KGHSH, CDR2 LQKENI, per germline.

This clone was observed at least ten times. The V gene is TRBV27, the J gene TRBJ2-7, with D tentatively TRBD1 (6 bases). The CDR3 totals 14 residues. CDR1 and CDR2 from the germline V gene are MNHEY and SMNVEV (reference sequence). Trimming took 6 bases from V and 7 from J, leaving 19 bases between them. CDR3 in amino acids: CASSNSPDSSEQYF. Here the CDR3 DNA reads TGTGCCAGCAGCAATAGTCCGGACAGCTCGGAGCAGTACTTC.

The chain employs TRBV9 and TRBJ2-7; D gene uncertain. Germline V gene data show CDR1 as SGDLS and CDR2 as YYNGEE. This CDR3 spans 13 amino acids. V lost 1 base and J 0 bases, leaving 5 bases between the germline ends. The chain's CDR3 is CASSVLPSYEQYF. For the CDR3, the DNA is TGTGCCAGCAGCGTATTACCCTCCTACGAGCAGTACTTC.

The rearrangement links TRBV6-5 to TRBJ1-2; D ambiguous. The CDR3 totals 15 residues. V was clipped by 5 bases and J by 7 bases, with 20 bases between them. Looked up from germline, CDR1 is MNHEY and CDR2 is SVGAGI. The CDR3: CASSATIGGPSGYTF. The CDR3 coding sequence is TGTGCCAGCAGTGCCACCATTGGTGGGCCTAGTGGCTACACCTTC.

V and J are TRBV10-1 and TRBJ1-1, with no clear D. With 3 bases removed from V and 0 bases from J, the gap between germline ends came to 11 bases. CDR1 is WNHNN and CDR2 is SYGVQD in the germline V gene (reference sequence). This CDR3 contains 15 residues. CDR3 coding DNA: TGCGCCAGCAGTGATGGCGGCCTAATGAACACTGAAGCTTTCTTT. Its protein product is CASSDGGLMNTEAFF.

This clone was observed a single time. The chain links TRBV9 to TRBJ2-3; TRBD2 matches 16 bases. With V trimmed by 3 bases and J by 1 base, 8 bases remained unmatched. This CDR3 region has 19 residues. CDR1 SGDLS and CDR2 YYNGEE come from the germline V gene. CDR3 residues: CASSGSGTSGGARTDTQYF. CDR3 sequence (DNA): TGTGCCAGCAGCGGATCCGGGACTAGCGGGGGGGCCCGCACAGATACGCAGTATTTT.

DNA of the CDR3: TGTGCCAGCAACCCCACCGCTAGCGGTTACAATGAGCAGTTCTTC. It translates to CASNPTASGYNEQFF. The chain employs TRBV7-6 and TRBJ2-1, with 7 bases lining up with TRBD2. The CDR3 contains 15 residues. The junction had 10 bases not matched to a gene; V was cut back by 7 bases and J by 4 bases. From germline, CDR1 is SGHVS and CDR2 FNYEAQ.

CDR3 in amino acids: CASSMGPYEAFF. For the CDR3, the DNA is TGTGCCAGTAGTATGGGGCCGTACGAAGCTTTCTTT. The V and J genes are TRBV19 and TRBJ1-1, with D possibly TRBD1 on 5 matching bases. The CDR3 runs 12 residues. Germline lookup yields CDR1 LNHDA and CDR2 SQIVND (reference sequence). V lost 3 bases and J lost 8, with 10 bases in between. Full variable domain (rest looked up from reference TRBV19 and TRBJ1-1): DGGITQSPKYLFRKEGQNVTLSCEQNLNHDAMYWYRQDPGQGLRLIYYSQIVNDFQKGDIAEGYSVSREKKESFPLTVTSAQKNPTAFYLCASSMGPYEAFFGQGTRLTVV.

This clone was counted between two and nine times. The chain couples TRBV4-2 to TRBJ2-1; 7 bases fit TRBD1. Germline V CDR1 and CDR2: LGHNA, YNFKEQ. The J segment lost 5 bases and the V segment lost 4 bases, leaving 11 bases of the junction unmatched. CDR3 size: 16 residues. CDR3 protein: CASSLLTGQMNNEQFF. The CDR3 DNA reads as TGTGCCAGCAGCCTCTTGACAGGGCAGATGAACAATGAGCAGTTCTTC.

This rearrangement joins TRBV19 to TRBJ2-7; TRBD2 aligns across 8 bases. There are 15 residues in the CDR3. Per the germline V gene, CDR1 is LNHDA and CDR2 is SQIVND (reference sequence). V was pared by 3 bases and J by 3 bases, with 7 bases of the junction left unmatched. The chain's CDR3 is CASSMAAGGHYEQYF. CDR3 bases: TGTGCCAGTAGTATGGCGGCGGGGGGTCACTACGAGCAGTACTTC.

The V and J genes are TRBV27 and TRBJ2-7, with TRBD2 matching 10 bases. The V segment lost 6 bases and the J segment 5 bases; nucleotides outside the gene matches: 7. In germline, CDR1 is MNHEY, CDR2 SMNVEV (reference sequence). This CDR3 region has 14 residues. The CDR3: CASRDGLAVHEQYF. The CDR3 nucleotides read TGTGCCAGCAGGGACGGACTAGCGGTCCACGAGCAGTACTTC.

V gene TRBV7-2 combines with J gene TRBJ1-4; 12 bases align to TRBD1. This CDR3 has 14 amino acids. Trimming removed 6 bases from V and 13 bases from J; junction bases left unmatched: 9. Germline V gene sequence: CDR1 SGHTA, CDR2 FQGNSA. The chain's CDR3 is CASSSPGQGAVLFF. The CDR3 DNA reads TGTGCCAGCAGTTCGCCGGGACAGGGGGCAGTACTGTTTTTT.

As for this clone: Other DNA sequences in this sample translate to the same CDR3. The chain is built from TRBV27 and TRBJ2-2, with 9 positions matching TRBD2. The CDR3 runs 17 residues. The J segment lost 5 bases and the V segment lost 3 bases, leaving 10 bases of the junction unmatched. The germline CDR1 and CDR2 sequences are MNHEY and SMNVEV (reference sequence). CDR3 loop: CASSLGVGGGGTGELFF. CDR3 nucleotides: TGTGCCAGCAGTTTGGGGGTCGGCGGGGGGGGAACCGGGGAGCTGTTTTTT.

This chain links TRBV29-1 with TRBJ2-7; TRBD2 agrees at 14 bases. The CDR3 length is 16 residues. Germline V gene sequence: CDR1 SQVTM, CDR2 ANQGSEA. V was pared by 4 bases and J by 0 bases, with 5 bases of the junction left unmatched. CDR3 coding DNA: TGCAGCGTTGGGGGACTAGCGGGGGTCTTCTCCTACGAGCAGTACTTC. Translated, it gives CSVGGLAGVFSYEQYF.

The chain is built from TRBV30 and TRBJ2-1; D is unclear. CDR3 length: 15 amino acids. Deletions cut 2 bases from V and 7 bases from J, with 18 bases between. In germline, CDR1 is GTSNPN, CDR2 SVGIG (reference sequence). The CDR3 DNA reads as TGTGCCTGGAGTATAAAAGGGCAGCCGGCAAATGAGCAGTTCTTC. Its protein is CAWSIKGQPANEQFF.

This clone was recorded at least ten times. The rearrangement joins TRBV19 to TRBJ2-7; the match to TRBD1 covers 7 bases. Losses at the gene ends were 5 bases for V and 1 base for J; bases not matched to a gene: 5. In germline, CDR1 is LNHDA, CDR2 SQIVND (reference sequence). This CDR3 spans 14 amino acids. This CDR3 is CASSVGTASYEQYF. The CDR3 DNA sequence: TGTGCCAGTAGTGTGGGGACAGCTTCCTACGAGCAGTACTTC.

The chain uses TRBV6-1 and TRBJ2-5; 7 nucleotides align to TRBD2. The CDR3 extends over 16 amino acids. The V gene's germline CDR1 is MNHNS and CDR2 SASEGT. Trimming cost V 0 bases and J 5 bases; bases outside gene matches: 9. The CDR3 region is CASSEALRGVLETQYF. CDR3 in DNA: TGTGCCAGCAGTGAAGCGCTTCGGGGGGTTTTGGAGACCCAGTACTTC.

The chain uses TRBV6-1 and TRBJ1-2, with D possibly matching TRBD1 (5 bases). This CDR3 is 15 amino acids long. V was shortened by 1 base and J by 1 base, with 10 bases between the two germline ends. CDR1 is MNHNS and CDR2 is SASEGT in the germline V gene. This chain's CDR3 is CASSEGAGINYGYTF. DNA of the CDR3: TGTGCCAGCAGTGAAGGGGCAGGGATTAACTATGGCTACACCTTC.

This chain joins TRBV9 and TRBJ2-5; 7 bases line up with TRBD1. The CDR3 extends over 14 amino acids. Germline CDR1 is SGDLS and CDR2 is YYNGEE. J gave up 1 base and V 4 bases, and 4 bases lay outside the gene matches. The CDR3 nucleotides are TGTGCCAGCAGCAGATGGGACAGCCAAGAGACCCAGTACTTC. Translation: CASSRWDSQETQYF.

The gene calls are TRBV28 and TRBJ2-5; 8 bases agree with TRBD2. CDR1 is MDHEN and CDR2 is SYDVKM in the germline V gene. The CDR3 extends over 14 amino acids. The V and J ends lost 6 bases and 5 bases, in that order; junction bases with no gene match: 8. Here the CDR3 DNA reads TGTGCCAGCAGCCCATCGGGGGGGCCGGAGACCCAGTACTTC. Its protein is CASSPSGGPETQYF.

This CDR3 is CAWSGSDGGGETQYF. The CDR3 region has the DNA TGTGCCTGGAGTGGGAGCGACGGCGGAGGTGAGACCCAGTACTTC. V gene TRBV30 combines with J gene TRBJ2-5, with D tentatively TRBD2 (5 bases). Trimming took 1 base from V and 5 from J, leaving 17 bases between them. The CDR3 has 15 amino acids. Germline V gene sequence: CDR1 GTSNPN, CDR2 SVGIG (reference sequence). Full variable domain (remainder filled in from reference TRBV30 and TRBJ2-5): SQTIHQWPATLVQPVGSPLSLECTVEGTSNPNLYWYRQAAGRGLQLLFYSVGIGQISSEVPQNLSASRPQDRQFILSSKKLLLSDSGFYLCAWSGSDGGGETQYFGPGTRLLVL.

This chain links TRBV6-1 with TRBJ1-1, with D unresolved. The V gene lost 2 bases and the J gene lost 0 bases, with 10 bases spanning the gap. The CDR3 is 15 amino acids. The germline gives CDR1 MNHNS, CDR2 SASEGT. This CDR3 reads CASSELWELNTEAFF. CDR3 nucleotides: TGTGCCAGCAGTGAATTATGGGAACTGAACACTGAAGCTTTCTTT.

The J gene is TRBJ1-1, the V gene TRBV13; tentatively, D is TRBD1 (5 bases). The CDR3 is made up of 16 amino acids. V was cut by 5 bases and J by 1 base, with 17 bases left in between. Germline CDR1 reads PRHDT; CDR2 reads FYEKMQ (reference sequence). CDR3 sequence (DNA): TGTGCCAGCAGCCTCCGTCGCGCCACAGGGAACACTGAAGCTTTCTTT. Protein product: CASSLRRATGNTEAFF.

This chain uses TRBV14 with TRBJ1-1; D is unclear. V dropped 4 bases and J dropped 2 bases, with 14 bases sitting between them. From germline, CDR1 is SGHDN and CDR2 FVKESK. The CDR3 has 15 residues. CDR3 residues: CASSLAFLGNTEAFF. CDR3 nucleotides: TGTGCCAGCAGCCTAGCCTTCTTGGGTAACACTGAAGCTTTCTTT.